Shown below are 18 T cell receptor beta chains from a single sample sequenced in a study of identical twins. TCRdb ran MiXCR on the 5' RACE reads and lists one entry per CDR3 protein. The sample lists 300,000 or so distinct CDR3 sequences; 8% to 9.5% were seen once. These records were also assigned to another study, of yellow fever vaccine responses in identical twins.

Sequencing was carried out using CD8+ T cells sorted from blood. The receptors stem from a woman aged 18 to 35 in good health.

This clonotype has just one count. The chain is built from TRBV12-3 or TRBV12-4 and TRBJ1-1; D not certain. CDR3 length: 12 residues. Trimming cost V 8 bases and J 0 bases, with 7 bases left between them. CDR3 in amino acids: CASLGMNTEAFF. The CDR3 region has the DNA TGTGCCAGCCTAGGCATGAACACTGAAGCTTTCTTT.

This clonotype was detected only a few times. For the CDR3, the DNA is TGTGCCAGCAGCATCCTCAATCAGCCCCAGCATTTT. Translation: CASSILNQPQHF. V and J are TRBV7-9 and TRBJ1-5; no clear D. CDR3 length equals 12 residues. Germline lookup yields CDR1 SEHNR and CDR2 FQNEAQ (reference sequence). Trimming shortened V by 5 bases and J by 3 bases, and 5 bases separated the two germline ends. Full variable domain (rest looked up from reference TRBV7-9 and TRBJ1-5): DTGVSQNPRHKITKRGQNVTFRCDPISEHNRLYWYRQTLGQGPEFLTYFQNEAQLEKSRLLSDRFSAERPKGSFSTLEIQRTEQGDSAMYLCASSILNQPQHFGDGTRLSIL.

The J gene is TRBJ2-3, the V gene TRBV7-6; 7 bases match TRBD2. This CDR3 spans 17 amino acids. J lost 0 bases, V lost 5 bases, and 11 bases had no gene match. Germline lookup yields CDR1 SGHVS and CDR2 FNYEAQ. This chain's CDR3 is CASSPRRVGGSTDTQYF. The CDR3 DNA reads TGTGCCAGCAGCCCCCGCAGGGTGGGAGGGAGCACAGATACGCAGTATTTT.

This clonotype appeared a few times. The chain recombines TRBV7-9 with TRBJ2-1, with 8 bases aligning to TRBD1. The CDR3 is 16 amino acids. Germline values: CDR1 SEHNR, CDR2 FQNEAQ (reference sequence). V trimming: 2 bases; J trimming: 3 bases; junction bases outside the gene matches: 6. The CDR3 DNA reads as TGTGCCAGCAGCTTACCGGGACAGGATATCTACAATGAGCAGTTCTTC. This gives the protein CASSLPGQDIYNEQFF.

This clonotype appeared a few times. The rearrangement links TRBV27 to TRBJ1-2, with D unclear. Looked up from germline, CDR1 is MNHEY and CDR2 is SMNVEV (reference sequence). The CDR3 sequence is 14 residues long. Trimming pared 4 bases from V and 4 bases from J, leaving 13 bases between. The DNA for the CDR3 is TGTGCCAGCAGTTATGGCCCCCGGGGCTATGGCTACACCTTC. This gives the protein CASSYGPRGYGYTF.

The sample holds many counts of this clonotype. The chain has TRBV9 and TRBJ2-7, with D unclear. Trimming cost V 0 bases and J 4 bases, with 17 bases left between them. The CDR3 contains 16 residues. From germline, CDR1 is SGDLS and CDR2 YYNGEE. For the CDR3, the DNA is TGTGCCAGCAGCGTAGGAGGCAGCCCCACGATGTACGAGCAGTACTTC. It yields the protein CASSVGGSPTMYEQYF.

This clonotype occurred many times. CDR3 sequence (DNA): TGTGCCAGCAGTTACGGCACAGGCACCTATGGCTACACCTTC. Amino acid sequence: CASSYGTGTYGYTF. The rearrangement uses TRBV6-5 and TRBJ1-2; tentative D call: TRBD1 (5 bases). Germline-derived CDR1 and CDR2 are MNHEY and SVGAGI. The CDR3 is 14 residues long. Trimming removed 2 bases from V and 4 bases from J, with 11 bases in between.

This clonotype was picked up many times. The chain is built from TRBV10-2 and TRBJ2-7; D is possibly TRBD1 (6 bases). Trimming removed 3 bases at V and 2 bases at J, with 17 bases between. CDR1 and CDR2 from the germline V gene are WSHSY and SAAADI. CDR3 size: 16 residues. CDR3 nucleotide sequence: TGCGCCAGCAGTGACCACCGGGACACGCGACCCTACGAGCAGTACTTC. This gives the protein CASSDHRDTRPYEQYF.

This clonotype was observed at least ten times. The rearrangement joins TRBV7-9 to TRBJ2-7; 16 nucleotides agree with TRBD2. This CDR3 region has 16 residues. Germline-derived CDR1 and CDR2 are SEHNR and FQNEAQ (reference sequence). V shed 4 bases and J 2 bases; nucleotides not matched to a gene: 2. DNA for the CDR3: TGTGCCAGCAGCTCGGGACTAGCGGGAGGGGCCTACGAGCAGTACTTC. Its protein is CASSSGLAGGAYEQYF.

The V and J genes are TRBV7-9 and TRBJ2-5; 9 bases line up with TRBD1. The CDR3 runs to 17 residues. Trimming removed 5 bases from V and 5 bases from J; junction bases left unmatched: 15. Per germline, CDR1 SEHNR and CDR2 FQNEAQ (reference sequence). The CDR3 loop reads CASSTGPGQGPGETQYF. In nucleotides, the CDR3 is TGTGCCAGCAGCACCGGTCCGGGACAGGGACCAGGGGAGACCCAGTACTTC.

This chain uses TRBV20-1 with TRBJ2-1; 9 positions agree with TRBD2. V gave up 5 bases and J gave up 2 bases; unmatched junction bases: 4. There are 14 residues in the CDR3. Germline V CDR1 and CDR2: DFQATT, SNEGSKA (reference sequence). The CDR3 loop is CSAVAGEPYNEQFF. Written as DNA, the CDR3 is TGCAGTGCTGTAGCGGGAGAACCCTACAATGAGCAGTTCTTC.

This clonotype appeared a few times. This chain uses TRBV7-9 with TRBJ2-2; perhaps TRBD2 as D (5 bases). The CDR3 runs 16 residues. The ends were cut back, 2 bases at V and 3 bases at J, with 13 bases in the middle. From germline, CDR1 is SEHNR and CDR2 FQNEAQ (reference sequence). In DNA form, the CDR3 reads TGTGCCAGCAGCTTACGTAGAGGGTACGACACCGGGGAGCTGTTTTTT. The encoded protein is CASSLRRGYDTGELFF.

The chain carries TRBV7-2 and TRBJ2-1; no firm D call. This CDR3 region has 16 residues. Trimming took 1 base from V and 2 from J, leaving 12 bases between them. The germline V gene has CDR1 SGHTA and CDR2 FQGNSA. CDR3 loop: CASSLEGLKPYNEQFF. The CDR3 DNA sequence: TGTGCCAGCAGCTTAGAAGGGCTTAAACCCTACAATGAGCAGTTCTTC. Supplemented by reference TRBV7-2 and TRBJ2-1, the full variable domain reads GAGVSQSPSNKVTEKGKDVELRCDPISGHTALYWYRQSLGQGLEFLIYFQGNSAPDKSGLPSDRFSAERTGGSVSTLTIQRTQQEDSAVYLCASSLEGLKPYNEQFFGPGTRLTVL.

V and J are TRBV29-1 and TRBJ2-1, with 13 bases identical to TRBD2. Trimming at V came to 3 bases and at J to 9 bases, leaving 8 bases not matched to a gene. There are 15 residues in the CDR3. Germline CDR1 reads SQVTM; CDR2 reads ANQGSEA. CDR3 amino acids: CSVEVTSGGAAEQFF. Here the CDR3 DNA reads TGCAGCGTTGAGGTAACTAGCGGGGGGGCAGCTGAGCAGTTCTTC.

The rearrangement uses TRBV7-2 and TRBJ1-4; D unclear. V was shortened by 0 bases and J by 0 bases, with 11 bases between the two germline ends. The CDR3 spans 17 residues. Germline V CDR1 and CDR2: SGHTA, FQGNSA. CDR3 residues: CASSLASGNTTNEKLFF. In nucleotides, the CDR3 is TGTGCCAGCAGCTTAGCGTCCGGGAATACAACTAATGAAAAACTGTTTTTT.

This clonotype was counted only a few times. The CDR3: CASSLGPRFPSTDTQYF. The CDR3 coding sequence is TGTGCCAGCAGCTTAGGCCCCAGATTTCCTAGCACAGATACGCAGTATTTT. J is TRBJ2-3 and V is TRBV7-6; D ambiguous. Looked up from germline, CDR1 is SGHVS and CDR2 is FNYEAQ. Trimming cost V 1 base and J 0 bases, with 14 bases left between them. The CDR3 is 17 residues long. Full variable domain (outside the CDR3, taken from reference TRBV7-6 and TRBJ2-3): GAGVSQSPRYKVTKRGQDVALRCDPISGHVSLYWYRQALGQGPEFLTYFNYEAQQDKSGLPNDRFSAERPEGSISTLTIQRTEQRDSAMYRCASSLGPRFPSTDTQYFGPGTRLTVL.

This clonotype was found many times. J is TRBJ2-3 and V is TRBV20-1; no clear D. Germline assignment: CDR1 DFQATT and CDR2 SNEGSKA (reference sequence). Trimming shortened V by 1 base and J by 2 bases, and 7 bases separated the two germline ends. The CDR3 has 13 amino acids. CDR3 bases: TGCAGTGCTAGAGTACCGGACACAGATACGCAGTATTTT. This encodes CSARVPDTDTQYF.

This clonotype appeared a few times. The J gene is TRBJ1-6, the V gene TRBV7-3; D is unresolved. Per the germline V gene, CDR1 is SGHTA and CDR2 is FQGTGA. Trimming removed 2 bases at V and 8 bases at J, with 1 base between. The CDR3 loop spans 11 amino acids. CDR3 protein: CASSLYSPLHF. The CDR3 nucleotides are TGTGCCAGCAGCTTATATTCACCCCTCCACTTT. The variable domain in full, completed from reference TRBV7-3 and TRBJ1-6, reads GAGVSQTPSNKVTEKGKYVELRCDPISGHTALYWYRQSLGQGPEFLIYFQGTGAADDSGLPNDRFFAVRPEGSVSTLKIQRTERGDSAVYLCASSLYSPLHFGNGTRLTVT.